The 15 T cell receptor beta chains reported below all come from one sample, sequenced in a study of cytomegalovirus exposure and HLA in healthy donors. In the PCR, 60 Vbeta and 13 Jbeta primers were used. Some clones are missing from TCRdb's copy, which holds only in-frame ones; the method was immunoSEQ multiplex PCR. The sample includes approximately 190,000 clones, about 90% seen only once; the top ten take roughly 0.98%. Sequencing used PBMCs. The receptor source for this set is a boy aged 2-9 years in good health and CMV-seronegative.

The rearrangement uses TRBV6-6 and TRBJ2-1; 11 nucleotides line up with TRBD2. The CDR3 is 15 amino acids. J gave up 6 bases and V 5 bases, and 6 bases lay outside the gene matches. CDR1 and CDR2 from the germline V gene are MNHNY and SVGAGI (reference sequence). CDR3: CASSPLAGGPNEQFF. CDR3 in DNA: TGTGCCAGCAGTCCGTTAGCGGGAGGGCCCAATGAGCAGTTCTTC.

The V call is TRBV19, the J call TRBJ2-2; D not resolved. Deletions cut 7 bases from V and 3 bases from J, with 12 bases between. The CDR3 length is 14 residues. CDR1 and CDR2 from the germline V gene are LNHDA and SQIVND (reference sequence). CDR3 region: CASTEQAYTGELFF. CDR3 DNA sequence: TGTGCCAGTACCGAGCAGGCTTACACCGGGGAGCTGTTTTTT. Based on the CDR3 plus reference TRBV19 and TRBJ2-2, the full variable domain is DGGITQSPKYLFRKEGQNVTLSCEQNLNHDAMYWYRQDPGQGLRLIYYSQIVNDFQKGDIAEGYSVSREKKESFPLTVTSAQKNPTAFYLCASTEQAYTGELFFGEGSRLTVL.

This chain connects TRBV28 to TRBJ1-2; maybe TRBD1 (6 bases). Trimming shortened V by 4 bases and J by 7 bases, and 13 bases separated the two germline ends. The CDR3 is 13 amino acids. Germline values: CDR1 MDHEN, CDR2 SYDVKM. The CDR3 bases are TGTGCCAGCAGTTGGGGAACAGGGTTTGGCTACACCTTC. The encoded protein is CASSWGTGFGYTF.

The chain has TRBV9 and TRBJ2-1; D might be TRBD1 (5 bases). The germline V gene has CDR1 SGDLS and CDR2 YYNGEE. The CDR3 runs 18 residues. Trimming took off 0 bases at V and 5 bases at J, with 21 bases between the two ends. This CDR3 reads CASSVALTYRKLDNEQFF. The CDR3, as DNA: TGTGCCAGCAGCGTAGCTCTTACGTACAGGAAACTGGACAATGAGCAGTTCTTC.

This clone was picked up a small number of times. This rearrangement joins TRBV4-2 to TRBJ1-1; D is unclear. V lost 0 bases and J lost 2, with 7 bases in between. The CDR3 runs 14 residues. CDR1 LGHNA and CDR2 YNFKEQ come from the germline V gene. The CDR3 coding sequence is TGTGCCAGCAGCCAAGAGGAGCTAAACACTGAAGCTTTCTTT. Translating it yields CASSQEELNTEAFF.

The rearrangement uses TRBV6-1 and TRBJ2-7; 9 bases fit TRBD1. The trim removed 6 bases at V and 2 bases at J, leaving 5 bases unmatched. The CDR3 loop spans 14 amino acids. Germline loops: CDR1 MNHNS, CDR2 SASEGT. In DNA, the CDR3 is TGTGCCAGCAGAGGACAGGGGAGCCCCTACGAGCAGTACTTC. This sequence encodes CASRGQGSPYEQYF.

The chain combines TRBV6-1 with TRBJ2-3; D not certain. Germline CDR1 MNHNS, CDR2 SASEGT. Trimming pared 7 bases from V and 1 base from J, leaving 9 bases between. The CDR3 length is 13 residues. The CDR3 region is CASMAPGTDTQYF. DNA for the CDR3: TGTGCCAGCATGGCCCCTGGCACAGATACGCAGTATTTT.

The genes are TRBV6-5 and TRBJ1-5; TRBD1 matches at 8 bases. This CDR3 has 14 amino acids. Unmatched junction bases numbered 9, after V lost 10 bases and J lost 4 bases. Germline V gene sequence: CDR1 MNHEY, CDR2 SVGAGI. The CDR3 nucleotides read TGTGCCACCCGCCCCACAGGGGGTAATCAGCCCCAGCATTTT. Translating gives CATRPTGGNQPQHF.

The chain joins TRBV15 to TRBJ2-5, with TRBD2 matching 10 bases. This CDR3 has 16 amino acids. CDR1 is LNHNV and CDR2 is YYDKDF in the germline V gene (reference sequence). With V trimmed by 8 bases and J by 4 bases, 13 bases remained unmatched. The CDR3 coding sequence is TGTGCCACCTCTCAAGGACTAGCGGCTTCCTTAGAGACCCAGTACTTC. This gives the protein CATSQGLAASLETQYF.

The chain has TRBV5-6 and TRBJ2-7; D unclear. Looked up from germline, CDR1 is SGHDT and CDR2 is YYEEEE. The CDR3 is made up of 13 amino acids. V was clipped by 2 bases and J by 3 bases, with 9 bases between them. The CDR3 DNA reads as TGTGCCAGCAGCTTATCCAGACTCTACGAGCAGTACTTC. It specifies CASSLSRLYEQYF.

The chain links TRBV30 to TRBJ2-5; the match to TRBD2 covers 13 bases. The CDR3 sequence is 15 residues long. Germline V CDR1 and CDR2: GTSNPN, SVGIG (reference sequence). Trimming took 1 base from V and 5 from J; bases not matched to a gene: 4. The CDR3 DNA sequence: TGTGCCTGGAGTGGGACTAGCGGGGGTTGGGAGACCCAGTACTTC. It codes for CAWSGTSGGWETQYF.

This chain links TRBV11-3 with TRBJ2-3, with D perhaps TRBD1 (6 bases). With 4 bases removed from V and 4 bases from J, the gap between germline ends came to 12 bases. The germline V gene encodes CDR1 SGHNT and CDR2 YENEEA. There are 14 residues in the CDR3. The CDR3 region is CASSYGAGADTQYF. The DNA for the CDR3 is TGTGCCAGCAGCTATGGGGCAGGGGCAGATACGCAGTATTTT.

This sequence joins TRBV7-3 and TRBJ2-5, with TRBD2 identical over 7 bases. V was clipped by 2 bases and J by 4 bases; unmatched bases: 7. Germline-derived CDR1 and CDR2 are SGHTA and FQGTGA. The CDR3 loop spans 15 amino acids. The CDR3 DNA sequence: TGTGCCAGCAGCTTACGGGCCAGCGGGGCAGAGACCCAGTACTTC. It codes for CASSLRASGAETQYF.

The CDR3 region has the DNA TGTGCCAGCAGCTTGGGTGTTAGGGGAAAAGATGGCTACACCTTC. This sequence encodes CASSLGVRGKDGYTF. The chain recombines TRBV5-6 with TRBJ1-2, with D possibly TRBD1 on 5 matching bases. This CDR3 has 15 residues. Trimming pared 0 bases from V and 6 bases from J, leaving 15 bases between. The germline CDR1 and CDR2 sequences are SGHDT and YYEEEE. The complete variable domain, with remaining parts taken from reference TRBV5-6 and TRBJ1-2, reads DAGVTQSPTHLIKTRGQQVTLRCSPKSGHDTVSWYQQALGQGPQFIFQYYEEEERQRGNFPDRFSGHQFPNYSSELNVNALLLGDSALYLCASSLGVRGKDGYTFGSGTRLTVV.

The chain is built from TRBV7-6 and TRBJ1-3; D call uncertain. Germline V CDR1 and CDR2: SGHVS, FNYEAQ. The CDR3 contains 19 residues. The germline V and J ends were trimmed by 3 bases and 0 bases, with 21 bases remaining between them. The CDR3 sequence: CASSFTPPLGANSGNTIYF. CDR3 DNA: TGTGCCAGCAGCTTTACACCCCCCTTGGGCGCCAACTCTGGAAACACCATATATTTT.